The 9 T cell receptor beta chains reported below all come from one sample, sequenced in a study of T cell changes during pregnancy in multiple sclerosis. Clones were sequenced by immunoSEQ multiplex PCR, and TCRdb holds only the in-frame ones, with some missing. In the table there are around 75,000 clones, about 91% of which are singletons. This sample comprised CD4+ T cells from peripheral blood mononuclear cells, obtained in the third trimester of pregnancy. Receptors were obtained from a female donor in good health, enrolled as a control in a pregnancy study.

This rearrangement joins TRBV30 to TRBJ2-2, with a tentative D call TRBD1 (6 bases). Germline lookup yields CDR1 GTSNPN and CDR2 SVGIG (reference sequence). The V gene lost 1 base and the J gene lost 7 bases, with 13 bases spanning the gap. CDR3 length: 14 amino acids. The CDR3 DNA reads as TGTGCCTGGAGTGCCAGGGGAAGGAACGGGGAGCTGTTTTTT. It yields the protein CAWSARGRNGELFF. The full variable domain, completed using reference TRBV30 and TRBJ2-2, is SQTIHQWPATLVQPVGSPLSLECTVEGTSNPNLYWYRQAAGRGLQLLFYSVGIGQISSEVPQNLSASRPQDRQFILSSKKLLLSDSGFYLCAWSARGRNGELFFGEGSRLTVL.

CDR3 region: CSVLSVDNYEQYF. DNA for the CDR3: TGCAGCGTCCTAAGTGTTGATAACTACGAGCAGTACTTC. The chain uses TRBV29-1 and TRBJ2-7; D gene unclear. Germline CDR1 reads SQVTM; CDR2 reads ANQGSEA. Trimming stripped 6 bases from V and 3 bases from J, with 15 bases between. The CDR3 covers 13 residues.

This chain links TRBV5-1 with TRBJ2-7; 7 bases match TRBD1. Germline lookup yields CDR1 SGHRS and CDR2 YFSETQ. V lost 4 bases, J lost 5 bases, and 0 bases stayed unmatched. The CDR3 runs to 11 residues. The CDR3 loop is CASSGTDEQYF. CDR3 DNA sequence: TGCGCCAGCAGCGGGACAGACGAGCAGTACTTC.

The rearrangement joins TRBV25-1 to TRBJ2-7; tentative D call: TRBD2 (7 bases). The V end lost 3 bases, the J end lost 3 bases, and 9 bases lay between the germline ends. This CDR3 is 13 amino acids long. CDR1 and CDR2 (germline): MGHDK, SYGVNS. The CDR3: CASSEGGHYEQYF. In nucleotides, the CDR3 is TGTGCCAGCAGTGAGGGGGGGCACTACGAGCAGTACTTC.

This clone turned up a few times. The chain carries TRBV5-1 and TRBJ2-3; unclear D gene. Looked up from germline, CDR1 is SGHRS and CDR2 is YFSETQ. V was trimmed by 1 base and J by 4 bases, leaving 10 bases between them. This CDR3 comprises 14 residues. In DNA, the CDR3 is TGCGCCAGCAGCTTGACGGGTCCGCCAGATACGCAGTATTTT. Protein: CASSLTGPPDTQYF.

This clone is a singleton in its sample. This sequence joins TRBV6-5 and TRBJ2-2, with D unclear. V was pared by 4 bases and J by 6 bases, with 12 bases between. Germline V CDR1 and CDR2: MNHEY, SVGAGI. The CDR3 length is 14 residues. CDR3 sequence (DNA): TGTGCCAGCAGTTTAAGGAGACTGGCCGGGGAGCTGTTTTTT. This codes for CASSLRRLAGELFF.

The J gene is TRBJ1-2, the V gene TRBV7-2, with D perhaps matching TRBD1 (6 bases). The V end lost 0 bases, the J end lost 4 bases, and 18 bases lay between the germline ends. This CDR3 has 17 residues. Germline CDR1 is SGHTA and CDR2 is FQGNSA. CDR3: CASSLARAGGAGYGYTF. The CDR3 DNA is TGTGCCAGCAGCTTAGCCAGAGCGGGGGGCGCGGGCTATGGCTACACCTTC.

The chain carries TRBV6-5 and TRBJ2-7; 8 positions match TRBD1. Germline lookup yields CDR1 MNHEY and CDR2 SVGAGI. There are 15 residues in the CDR3. The junction had 9 bases not matched to a gene; V was cut back by 8 bases and J by 0 bases. The CDR3: CASHSATGVSYEQYF. The CDR3 DNA reads as TGTGCCAGCCACTCCGCGACAGGGGTCTCCTACGAGCAGTACTTC.

The chain couples TRBV29-1 to TRBJ1-1, with D tentatively TRBD1 (5 bases). Between the trimmed V and J ends, which lost 0 bases and 4 bases, there was a span of 12 bases. Germline V gene sequence: CDR1 SQVTM, CDR2 ANQGSEA. The length of the CDR3 is 14 residues. CDR3 coding DNA: TGCAGCGTTGAAGAAGTCTGGCAGGGCACTGAAGCTTTCTTT. This sequence encodes CSVEEVWQGTEAFF.